This TCR beta chain appears in the sequencing data of a study of shared clonotypes between healthy human individuals. Study-level background: Each donor had three CD4 naive, three CD4 memory, two CD8 naive and one CD8 memory plate. Study-wide results and limits: Clonotypes which were not shared had lower generation probabilities than clonotypes that all four donors shared. Clonotype sharing among donors likely depends on sequencing depth.

Germline V gene lookup returns CDR1 SGHKS and CDR2 YYEKEE (reference sequence). This CDR3 region has 12 residues. Between the trimmed V and J ends, which lost 1 base and 5 bases, there was a span of 6 bases. The genomic DNA of each subset was split evenly across several immunoSEQ plates. Measured with immunoSEQ multiplex PCR; TCRdb has only the in-frame clones, and not every one. The sample carries roughly 2,500,000 clones, roughly 93% recorded once. A word on this clone: Its antigen is undetermined.

The specimen was naive CD4+ T cells from PBMCs. Documented subset: CD45RA+ positively selected. The origin of this receptor is a young man in good health. Some clones in this sample may be carry-over from other donors' samples. This chain links TRBV5-5 with TRBJ1-1, with D unresolved. CDR3 in amino acids: CASSLPRTEAFF. As DNA, the CDR3 is TGTGCCAGCAGCTTGCCAAGGACTGAAGCTTTCTTT.